This T cell receptor beta chain was sequenced in a study of cytomegalovirus exposure and HLA in healthy donors. Points from the study as a whole: Some V segments could not be told apart, so they were left out, TRBV6-2 and TRBV6-3 among them. As a later analysis revealed, the rate of TCR association differed by HLA locus, with DRB1 most and HLA-C fewest. According to a later analysis, most TCR beta chains associated with CMV appeared HLA-restricted.

Healthy individuals who donated bone marrow served as the donors. V was clipped by 7 bases and J by 5 bases, with 11 bases between them. Germline CDR1 reads ENHRY; CDR2 reads SYGVKD. CDR3 length equals 12 residues. As for this clone: The antigen is unknown.

Primers for the PCR totalled 60 Vbeta and 13 Jbeta. Data came from immunoSEQ multiplex PCR; TCRdb stores just in-frame clones and leaves some out. This table lists more than 100,000 clones. The clonotype comes from a woman between 40 and 55 years old in good health and CMV-seronegative. The chain couples TRBV10-3 to TRBJ1-1; D remains ambiguous. Sequences were obtained from PBMCs. In DNA form, the CDR3 reads TGTGCCATCAACCGAGGGAATACTGAAGCTTTCTTT. Translated, it gives CAINRGNTEAFF.